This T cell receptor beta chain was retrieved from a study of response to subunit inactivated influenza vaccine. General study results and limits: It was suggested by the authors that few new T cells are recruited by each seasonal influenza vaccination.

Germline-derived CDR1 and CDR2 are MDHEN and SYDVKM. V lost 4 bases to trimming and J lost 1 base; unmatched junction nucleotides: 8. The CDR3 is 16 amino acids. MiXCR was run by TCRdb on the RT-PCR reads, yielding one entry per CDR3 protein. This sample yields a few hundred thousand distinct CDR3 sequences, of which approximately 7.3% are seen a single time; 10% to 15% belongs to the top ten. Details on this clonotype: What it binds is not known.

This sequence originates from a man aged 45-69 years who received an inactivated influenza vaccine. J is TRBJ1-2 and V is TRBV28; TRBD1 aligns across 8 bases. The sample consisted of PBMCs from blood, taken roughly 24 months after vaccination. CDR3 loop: CASSSGTGLVNYGYTF. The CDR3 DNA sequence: TGTGCCAGCAGTTCGGGGACAGGCTTGGTTAACTATGGCTACACCTTC.